A single sample gave rise to the 17 T cell receptor beta chains below, sequenced in a study of cytomegalovirus exposure and HLA in healthy donors. Researchers ran the PCR with 60 Vbeta and 13 Jbeta primers. Sequenced by immunoSEQ multiplex PCR; TCRdb stores in-frame clones only, minus some. Here the sample spans roughly 100,000 clones, roughly 80% being singletons. The sequenced sample was PBMCs. The receptors originated from a man in his fifties or sixties in good health and CMV-seronegative.

This chain joins TRBV9 and TRBJ1-6; D uncertain. Trimming pared 0 bases from V and 8 bases from J, leaving 15 bases between. The CDR3 is 16 amino acids. CDR1 is SGDLS and CDR2 is YYNGEE in the germline V gene. CDR3 nucleotides: TGTGCCAGCAGCGTAGGGCCGGGGAGTTTGGATTCACCCCTCCACTTT. Its protein is CASSVGPGSLDSPLHF.

The V call is TRBV6-4, the J call TRBJ1-6, with D uncertain. This CDR3 contains 15 residues. The ends were cut back, 8 bases at V and 0 bases at J, with 11 bases in the middle. Germline lookup yields CDR1 MRHNA and CDR2 SNTAGT. CDR3 residues: CASQQSSSYNSPLHF. DNA for the CDR3: TGTGCCAGCCAACAGTCAAGCTCCTATAATTCACCCCTCCACTTT.

The table lists this clone with a count of one. This chain connects TRBV7-9 to TRBJ2-7, with TRBD1 matching over 10 bases. Germline V gene data show CDR1 as SEHNR and CDR2 as FQNEAQ (reference sequence). This CDR3 has 15 amino acids. The J segment lost 0 bases and the V segment lost 5 bases, leaving 4 bases of the junction unmatched. The CDR3 sequence is CASSLRTGGSYEQYF. The CDR3 nucleotides read TGTGCCAGCAGCCTGAGGACAGGGGGCTCCTACGAGCAGTACTTC.

This clone was seen a handful of times. This chain connects TRBV4-3 to TRBJ2-1; TRBD1 aligns across 8 bases. The CDR3 has 19 amino acids. The germline gives CDR1 LGHNA, CDR2 YSLEER. J gave up 1 base and V 0 bases, and 11 bases lay outside the gene matches. The CDR3 protein is CASSQELLRTGFSYNEQFF. CDR3 in DNA: TGCGCCAGCAGCCAAGAATTACTTCGGACAGGGTTTTCCTACAATGAGCAGTTCTTC.

The rearrangement joins TRBV4-3 to TRBJ2-7; 9 positions agree with TRBD1. There are 14 residues in the CDR3. Per germline, CDR1 LGHNA and CDR2 YSLEER. V trimming: 5 bases; J trimming: 3 bases; junction bases outside the gene matches: 5. In DNA form, the CDR3 reads TGCGCCAGCAGCGCCAACAGGGGGCTCTACGAGCAGTACTTC. Encoded protein: CASSANRGLYEQYF.

V is TRBV11-1 and J is TRBJ1-4; 7 bases align to TRBD1. This CDR3 has 14 amino acids. Germline V gene sequence: CDR1 SGHAT, CDR2 FQDESV (reference sequence). V lost 4 bases and J lost 8; bases outside the gene matches: 7. The DNA for the CDR3 is TGTGCCAGCAGCTCCGGACAGGCTCCAGAAAAACTGTTTTTT. Amino acids: CASSSGQAPEKLFF.

The chain combines TRBV4-3 with TRBJ2-7; D may be TRBD2 (6 bases). V lost 1 base and J lost 4, with 11 bases in between. The V gene's germline CDR1 is LGHNA and CDR2 YSLEER. The CDR3 runs 14 residues. CDR3 loop: CASSQGAGKYEQYF. The CDR3 nucleotides read TGCGCCAGCAGCCAAGGGGCGGGGAAATACGAGCAGTACTTC.

This clone was counted between two and nine times. This CDR3 is CASKDRATNEKLFF. CDR3 DNA sequence: TGTGCCAGCAAAGACAGGGCAACTAATGAAAAACTGTTTTTT. The chain has TRBV2 and TRBJ1-4, with 7 positions matching TRBD1. J lost 0 bases, V lost 7 bases, and 2 bases had no gene match. CDR1 is SNHLY, CDR2 FYNNEI, per germline. This CDR3 has 14 residues.

This rearrangement joins TRBV2 to TRBJ2-5; 9 bases are a match to TRBD1. This CDR3 comprises 15 residues. Germline V gives CDR1 SNHLY, CDR2 FYNNEI. J gave up 1 base and V 6 bases, and 6 bases lay outside the gene matches. The CDR3 is CASRQGAHPQETQYF. CDR3 in DNA: TGTGCCAGCAGACAGGGGGCGCATCCCCAAGAGACCCAGTACTTC.

The chain uses TRBV28 and TRBJ2-2; 10 nucleotides line up with TRBD1. This CDR3 comprises 15 residues. V shed 6 bases, J shed 8 bases, and the junction held 9 bases outside the gene matches. Per the germline V gene, CDR1 is MDHEN and CDR2 is SYDVKM. The CDR3 region is CASSKFGTGAGELFF. The CDR3 DNA is TGTGCCAGCAGCAAATTCGGGACAGGGGCTGGGGAGCTGTTTTTT.

This clone was recorded once. The chain recombines TRBV7-2 with TRBJ2-2; TRBD2 aligns across 9 bases. V lost 5 bases, J lost 3 bases, and 10 bases stayed unmatched. The CDR3 is 17 residues long. Per germline, CDR1 SGHTA and CDR2 FQGNSA. The CDR3 region is CASSPTASGGYTGELFF. For the CDR3, the DNA is TGTGCCAGCAGCCCCACTGCCAGCGGGGGGTACACCGGGGAGCTGTTTTTT.

This chain joins TRBV6-4 and TRBJ2-2; D possibly corresponds to TRBD2 (6 bases). Per germline, CDR1 MRHNA and CDR2 SNTAGT. Trimming shortened V by 4 bases and J by 6 bases, and 15 bases separated the two germline ends. The length of the CDR3 is 15 residues. In DNA form, the CDR3 reads TGTGCCAGCAGTGGGTCGGTCGGGAGCGCCGGGGAGCTGTTTTTT. This codes for CASSGSVGSAGELFF.

The V and J genes are TRBV6-5 and TRBJ2-1; 10 nucleotides agree with TRBD2. V shed 1 base, J shed 6 bases, and the junction held 6 bases outside the gene matches. Looked up from germline, CDR1 is MNHEY and CDR2 is SVGAGI. This CDR3 has 16 residues. This CDR3 reads CASSYLFSGGSNEQFF. DNA of the CDR3: TGTGCCAGCAGTTACTTATTTAGCGGGGGGAGCAATGAGCAGTTCTTC.

V and J are TRBV12-5 and TRBJ1-5, with TRBD1 matching 8 bases. From germline, CDR1 is LGHNT and CDR2 FRNRAP. Trimming removed 1 base from V and 5 bases from J; junction bases left unmatched: 1. The CDR3 runs 14 residues. CDR3 loop: CASGLEDRDQPQHF. CDR3 sequence (DNA): TGTGCTAGTGGTTTGGAGGACAGGGATCAGCCCCAGCATTTT.

This chain uses TRBV7-2 with TRBJ1-4; D may be TRBD1 (5 bases). CDR1 and CDR2 from the germline V gene are SGHTA and FQGNSA. The V and J ends lost 5 bases and 7 bases respectively, with 14 bases between them. CDR3 length: 14 amino acids. The CDR3 protein is CASSPFGGGEKLFF. CDR3 DNA: TGTGCCAGCAGCCCCTTCGGGGGGGGTGAAAAACTGTTTTTT.

The rearrangement joins TRBV28 to TRBJ1-2; TRBD1 is a possible D gene (6 bases). V was clipped by 6 bases and J by 0 bases, with 14 bases between them. The CDR3 is 15 amino acids. In germline, CDR1 is MDHEN, CDR2 SYDVKM. The CDR3 region is CASSLTGKANYGYTF. CDR3 nucleotide sequence: TGTGCCAGCAGCCTTACAGGGAAAGCTAACTATGGCTACACCTTC.

The CDR3 DNA reads TGTGCCAGTAGTTCAACAGGGGGCTCGGGTCAGCCCCAGCATTTT. It encodes CASSSTGGSGQPQHF. The chain combines TRBV19 with TRBJ1-5; 9 nucleotides agree with TRBD1. The junction had 8 bases not matched to a gene; V was cut back by 5 bases and J by 6 bases. This CDR3 is 15 amino acids long. Germline V gene sequence: CDR1 LNHDA, CDR2 SQIVND (reference sequence).